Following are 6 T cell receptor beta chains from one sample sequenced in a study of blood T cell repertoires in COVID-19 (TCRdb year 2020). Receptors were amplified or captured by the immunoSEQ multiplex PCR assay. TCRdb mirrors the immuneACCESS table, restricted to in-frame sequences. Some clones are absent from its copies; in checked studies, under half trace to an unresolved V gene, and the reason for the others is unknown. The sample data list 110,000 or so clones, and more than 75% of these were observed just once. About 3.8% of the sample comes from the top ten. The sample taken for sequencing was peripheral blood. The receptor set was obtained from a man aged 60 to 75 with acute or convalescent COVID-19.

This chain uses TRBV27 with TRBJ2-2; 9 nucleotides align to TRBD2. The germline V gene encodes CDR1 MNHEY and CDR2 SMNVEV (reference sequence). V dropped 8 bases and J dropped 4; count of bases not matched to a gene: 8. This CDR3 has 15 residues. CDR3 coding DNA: TGTGCCAGCGGGTTTAGCGGGAGTTTCACCGGGGAGCTGTTTTTT. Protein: CASGFSGSFTGELFF.

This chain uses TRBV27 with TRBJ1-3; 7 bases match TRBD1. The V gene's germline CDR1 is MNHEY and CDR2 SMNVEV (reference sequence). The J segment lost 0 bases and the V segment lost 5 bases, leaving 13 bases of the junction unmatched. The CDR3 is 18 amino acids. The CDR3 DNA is TGTGCCAGCAGTCCTCGACAGGGTTTCCGTTCCTCTGGAAACACCATATATTTT. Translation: CASSPRQGFRSSGNTIYF.

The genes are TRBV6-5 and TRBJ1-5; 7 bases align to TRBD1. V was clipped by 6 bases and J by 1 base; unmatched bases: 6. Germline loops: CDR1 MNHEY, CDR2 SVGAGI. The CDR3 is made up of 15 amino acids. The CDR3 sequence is CASRPTGQSNQPQHF. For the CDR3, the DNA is TGTGCCAGCAGACCGACAGGGCAGAGCAATCAGCCCCAGCATTTT.

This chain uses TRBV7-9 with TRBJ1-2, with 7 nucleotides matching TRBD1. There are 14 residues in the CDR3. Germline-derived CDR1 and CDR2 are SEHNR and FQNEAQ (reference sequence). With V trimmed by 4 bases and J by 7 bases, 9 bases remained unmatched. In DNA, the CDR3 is TGTGCCAGCAGCTCGGAGACAGGGAGATTTGGCTACACCTTC. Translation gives CASSSETGRFGYTF.

CDR3 amino acids: CASSLAGQAGNTIYF. DNA for the CDR3: TGTGCCAGCAGCTTGGCCGGCCAGGCTGGAAACACCATATATTTT. The chain has TRBV5-4 and TRBJ1-3; D call uncertain. The CDR3 is 15 residues long. In germline, CDR1 is SGHNT, CDR2 YYREEE (reference sequence). V lost 0 bases, J lost 2 bases, and 9 bases lay in between.

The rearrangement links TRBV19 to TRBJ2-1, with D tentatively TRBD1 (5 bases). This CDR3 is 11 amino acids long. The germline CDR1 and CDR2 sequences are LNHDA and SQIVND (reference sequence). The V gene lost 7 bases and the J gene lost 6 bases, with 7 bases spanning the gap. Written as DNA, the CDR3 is TGTGCCAGTATGGGGCGCAATGAGCAGTTCTTC. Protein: CASMGRNEQFF.